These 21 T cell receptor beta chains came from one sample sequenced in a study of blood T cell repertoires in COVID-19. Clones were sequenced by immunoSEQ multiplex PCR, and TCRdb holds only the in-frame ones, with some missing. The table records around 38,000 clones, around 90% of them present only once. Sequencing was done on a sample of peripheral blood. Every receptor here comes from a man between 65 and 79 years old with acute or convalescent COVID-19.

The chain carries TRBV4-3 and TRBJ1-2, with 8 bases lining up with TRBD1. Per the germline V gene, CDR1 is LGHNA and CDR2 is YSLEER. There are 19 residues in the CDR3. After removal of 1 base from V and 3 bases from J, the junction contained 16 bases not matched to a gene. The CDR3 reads CASSQGYPPRGRKDYGYTF. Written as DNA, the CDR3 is TGCGCCAGCAGCCAAGGGTATCCCCCCAGGGGGCGCAAAGACTATGGCTACACCTTC.

CDR3 protein: CASVGRRRELFF. CDR3 nucleotide sequence: TGTGCCAGTGTGGGAAGGAGGAGGGAGCTGTTTTTT. The V and J genes are TRBV27 and TRBJ2-2; the D gene is possibly TRBD2 (5 bases). There are 12 residues in the CDR3. Germline V gene sequence: CDR1 MNHEY, CDR2 SMNVEV (reference sequence). Between the trimmed V and J ends, which lost 9 bases and 9 bases, there was a span of 14 bases.

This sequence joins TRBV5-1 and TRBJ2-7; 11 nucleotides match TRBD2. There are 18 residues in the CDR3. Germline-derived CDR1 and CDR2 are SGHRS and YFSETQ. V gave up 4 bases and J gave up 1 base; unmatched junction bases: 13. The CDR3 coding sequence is TGCGCCAGCAGCGTGACCGGGACTAGCGGAGGGAATTCCTACGAGCAGTACTTC. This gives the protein CASSVTGTSGGNSYEQYF.

Here the CDR3 reads CSASGQGAYEQYF. As DNA, the CDR3 is TGCAGTGCTAGTGGACAGGGGGCCTACGAGCAGTACTTC. The rearrangement joins TRBV20-1 to TRBJ2-7; TRBD1 agrees at 10 bases. Trimming at V came to 3 bases and at J to 2 bases, leaving 1 base not matched to a gene. This CDR3 has 13 residues. From germline, CDR1 is DFQATT and CDR2 SNEGSKA (reference sequence).

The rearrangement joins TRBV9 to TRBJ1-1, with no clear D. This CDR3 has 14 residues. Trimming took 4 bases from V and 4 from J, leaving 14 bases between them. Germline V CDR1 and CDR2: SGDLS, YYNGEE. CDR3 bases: TGTGCCAGCAGCTCACGCCCCCAGGCCACTGAAGCTTTCTTT. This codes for CASSSRPQATEAFF.

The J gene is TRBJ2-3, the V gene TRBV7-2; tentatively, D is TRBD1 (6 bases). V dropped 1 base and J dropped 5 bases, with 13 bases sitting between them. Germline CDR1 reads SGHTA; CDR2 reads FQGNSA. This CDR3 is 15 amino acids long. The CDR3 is CASSLGAGVGDTQYF. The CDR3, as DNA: TGTGCCAGCAGCTTAGGTGCAGGGGTCGGAGATACGCAGTATTTT.

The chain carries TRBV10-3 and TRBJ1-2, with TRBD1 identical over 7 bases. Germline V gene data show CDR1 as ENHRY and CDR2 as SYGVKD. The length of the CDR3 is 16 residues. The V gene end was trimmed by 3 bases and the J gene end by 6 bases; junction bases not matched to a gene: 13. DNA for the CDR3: TGTGCCATCAGTGATGGGACAGAGGGTTATCGTCATGGCTACACCTTC. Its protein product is CAISDGTEGYRHGYTF.

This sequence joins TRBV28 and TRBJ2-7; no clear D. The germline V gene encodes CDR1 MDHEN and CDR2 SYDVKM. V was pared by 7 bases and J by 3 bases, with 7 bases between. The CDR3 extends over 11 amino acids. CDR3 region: CASTDSYEQYF. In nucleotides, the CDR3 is TGTGCCAGCACCGATAGCTACGAGCAGTACTTC.

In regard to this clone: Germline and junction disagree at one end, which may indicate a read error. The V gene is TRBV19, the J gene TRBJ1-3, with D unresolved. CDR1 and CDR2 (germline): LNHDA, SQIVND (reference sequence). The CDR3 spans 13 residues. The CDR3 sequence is CASSKIAGSTIYF. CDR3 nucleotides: TGTGCCAGTAGTAAAATAGCCGGAAGCACCATATATTTT.

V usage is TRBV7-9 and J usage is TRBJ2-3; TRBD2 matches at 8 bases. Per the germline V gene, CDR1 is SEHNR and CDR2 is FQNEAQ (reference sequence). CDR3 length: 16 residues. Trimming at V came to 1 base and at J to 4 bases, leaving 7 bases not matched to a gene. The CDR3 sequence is CASSLGGGGPPDTQYF. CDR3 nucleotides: TGTGCCAGCAGCTTAGGGGGCGGGGGGCCCCCAGATACGCAGTATTTT.

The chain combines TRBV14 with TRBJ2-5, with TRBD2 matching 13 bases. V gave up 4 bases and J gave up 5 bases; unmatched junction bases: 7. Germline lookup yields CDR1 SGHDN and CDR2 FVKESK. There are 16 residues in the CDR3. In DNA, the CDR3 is TGTGCCAGCAGCCTCGGACTAGCGGGAGACTGGGAGACCCAGTACTTC. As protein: CASSLGLAGDWETQYF.

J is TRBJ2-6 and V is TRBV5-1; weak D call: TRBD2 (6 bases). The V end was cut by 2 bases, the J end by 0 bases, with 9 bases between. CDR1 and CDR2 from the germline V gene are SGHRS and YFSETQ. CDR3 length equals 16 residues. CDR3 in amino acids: CASSLGTFSGANVLTF. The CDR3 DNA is TGCGCCAGCAGCTTAGGGACTTTCTCTGGGGCCAACGTCCTGACTTTC.

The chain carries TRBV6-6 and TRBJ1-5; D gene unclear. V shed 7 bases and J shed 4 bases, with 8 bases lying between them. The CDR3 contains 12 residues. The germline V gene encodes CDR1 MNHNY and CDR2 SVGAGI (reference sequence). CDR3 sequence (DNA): TGTGCCAGCACGGGGTGGAATCAGCCCCAGCATTTT. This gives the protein CASTGWNQPQHF.

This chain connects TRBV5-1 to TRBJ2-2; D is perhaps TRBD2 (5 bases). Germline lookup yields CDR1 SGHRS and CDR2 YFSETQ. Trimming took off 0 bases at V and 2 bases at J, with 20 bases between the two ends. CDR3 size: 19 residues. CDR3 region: CASSLGRRFAGDNTGELFF. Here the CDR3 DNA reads TGCGCCAGCAGCTTGGGACGTAGATTTGCGGGTGATAACACCGGGGAGCTGTTTTTT.

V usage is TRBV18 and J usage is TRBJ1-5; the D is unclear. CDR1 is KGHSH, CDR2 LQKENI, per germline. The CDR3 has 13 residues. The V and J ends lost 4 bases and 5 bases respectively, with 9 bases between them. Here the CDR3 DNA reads TGTGCCAGCTCACGCGGGGAGGATCAGCCCCAGCATTTT. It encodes CASSRGEDQPQHF. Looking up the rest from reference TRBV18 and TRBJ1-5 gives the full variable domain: NAGVMQNPRHLVRRRGQEARLRCSPMKGHSHVYWYRQLPEEGLKFMVYLQKENIIDESGMPKERFSAEFPKEGPSILRIQQVVRGDSAAYFCASSRGEDQPQHFGDGTRLSIL.

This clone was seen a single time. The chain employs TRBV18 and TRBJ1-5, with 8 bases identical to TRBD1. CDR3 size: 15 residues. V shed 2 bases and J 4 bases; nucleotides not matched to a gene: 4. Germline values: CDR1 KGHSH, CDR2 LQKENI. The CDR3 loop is CASSPTTGGNQPQHF. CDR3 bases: TGTGCCAGCTCACCAACAACAGGGGGAAATCAGCCCCAGCATTTT. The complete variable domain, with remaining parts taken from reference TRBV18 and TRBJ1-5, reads NAGVMQNPRHLVRRRGQEARLRCSPMKGHSHVYWYRQLPEEGLKFMVYLQKENIIDESGMPKERFSAEFPKEGPSILRIQQVVRGDSAAYFCASSPTTGGNQPQHFGDGTRLSIL.

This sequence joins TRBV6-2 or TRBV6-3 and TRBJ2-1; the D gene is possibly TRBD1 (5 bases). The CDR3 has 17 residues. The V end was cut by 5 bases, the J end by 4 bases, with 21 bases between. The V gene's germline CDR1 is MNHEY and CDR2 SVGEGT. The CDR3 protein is CASSTIEGVIDYNEQFF. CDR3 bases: TGTGCCAGCAGTACTATTGAAGGGGTTATTGATTACAATGAGCAGTTCTTC.

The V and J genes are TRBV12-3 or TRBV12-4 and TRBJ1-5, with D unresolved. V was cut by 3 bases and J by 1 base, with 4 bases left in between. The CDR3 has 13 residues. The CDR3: CASSFGSNQPQHF. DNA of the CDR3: TGTGCCAGCAGTTTCGGGAGCAATCAGCCCCAGCATTTT.

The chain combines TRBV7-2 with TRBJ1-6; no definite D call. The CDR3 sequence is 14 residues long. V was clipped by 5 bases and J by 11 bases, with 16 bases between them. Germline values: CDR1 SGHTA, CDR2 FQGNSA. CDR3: CASSQRGIMAPLHF. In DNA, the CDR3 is TGTGCCAGCAGCCAACGAGGGATTATGGCACCCCTCCACTTT. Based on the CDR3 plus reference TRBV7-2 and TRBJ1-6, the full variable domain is GAGVSQSPSNKVTEKGKDVELRCDPISGHTALYWYRQSLGQGLEFLIYFQGNSAPDKSGLPSDRFSAERTGGSVSTLTIQRTQQEDSAVYLCASSQRGIMAPLHFGNGTRLTVT.

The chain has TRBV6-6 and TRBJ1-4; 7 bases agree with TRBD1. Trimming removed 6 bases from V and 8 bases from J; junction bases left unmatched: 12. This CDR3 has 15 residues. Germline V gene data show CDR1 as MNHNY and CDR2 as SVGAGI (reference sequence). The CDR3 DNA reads TGTGCCAGCAGACCTCCACAGGGGCTGGGGGAAAAACTGTTTTTT. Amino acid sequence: CASRPPQGLGEKLFF.

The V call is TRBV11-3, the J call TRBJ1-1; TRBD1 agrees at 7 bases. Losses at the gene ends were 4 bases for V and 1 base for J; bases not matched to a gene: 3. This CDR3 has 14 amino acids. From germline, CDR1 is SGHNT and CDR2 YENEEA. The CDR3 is CASSSGQTNTEAFF. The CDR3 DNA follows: TGTGCCAGCAGCTCGGGACAGACGAACACTGAAGCTTTCTTT.